The 11 T cell receptor beta chains in this list originate from one sample, sequenced in a study of blood T cell repertoires in COVID-19. Some clones are missing from TCRdb's copy, which holds only in-frame ones; the method was immunoSEQ multiplex PCR. The data show approximately 100,000 clones, 60% to 85% seen once. The sample comprised peripheral blood. Receptors originate from a human donor in a cohort sampled during active or convalescent COVID-19.

The chain uses TRBV6-5 and TRBJ1-1, with 7 bases identical to TRBD1. J lost 7 bases, V lost 6 bases, and 2 bases had no gene match. Germline V lookup: CDR1 MNHEY, CDR2 SVGAGI. This CDR3 comprises 11 residues. In nucleotides, the CDR3 is TGTGCCAGCAGGAGGGACAGTGAAGCTTTCTTT. Its translation: CASRRDSEAFF.

The chain combines TRBV18 with TRBJ2-7, with TRBD1 matching 8 bases. The CDR3 loop spans 14 amino acids. Unmatched junction bases numbered 5, after V lost 4 bases and J lost 3 bases. Germline lookup yields CDR1 KGHSH and CDR2 LQKENI. As DNA, the CDR3 is TGTGCCAGCTCACAAGGACAGGGAGGCTACGAGCAGTACTTC. This gives the protein CASSQGQGGYEQYF.

This chain joins TRBV19 and TRBJ2-1; the D gene is possibly TRBD2 (6 bases). The germline CDR1 and CDR2 sequences are LNHDA and SQIVND (reference sequence). This CDR3 is built from 18 residues. V was clipped by 3 bases and J by 6 bases, with 24 bases between them. CDR3 sequence: CASSISLKGLGRPNEQFF. The CDR3 DNA follows: TGTGCCAGTAGTATCAGCCTCAAGGGACTCGGGCGTCCCAATGAGCAGTTCTTC.

The chain is built from TRBV29-1 and TRBJ2-7, with 8 bases identical to TRBD2. Trimming removed 5 bases from V and 7 bases from J; junction bases left unmatched: 7. Germline CDR1 and CDR2: SQVTM and ANQGSEA. This CDR3 has 12 amino acids. The CDR3: CSVQSGSSEQYF. CDR3 sequence (DNA): TGCAGCGTTCAAAGCGGGAGTAGTGAGCAGTACTTC.

The sample holds one count of this clone. This chain uses TRBV7-9 with TRBJ1-2; TRBD1 agrees at 9 bases. The CDR3 is 14 amino acids. Losses at the gene ends were 7 bases for V and 4 bases for J; bases not matched to a gene: 7. CDR1 SEHNR and CDR2 FQNEAQ come from the germline V gene (reference sequence). In DNA, the CDR3 is TGTGCCAGCACCCACAGGGGGCGAGGCTATGGCTACACCTTC. Translated, it gives CASTHRGRGYGYTF.

This chain joins TRBV4-3 and TRBJ2-5, with D possibly being TRBD1 (5 bases). The V gene's germline CDR1 is LGHNA and CDR2 YSLEER. The CDR3 is made up of 15 amino acids. V lost 4 bases and J lost 7, with 19 bases in between. As DNA, the CDR3 is TGCGCCAGCAGCCCCCACATCCAGGGTGGCGGGACCCAGTACTTC. Encoded protein: CASSPHIQGGGTQYF.

V gene TRBV27 combines with J gene TRBJ2-1; 7 positions agree with TRBD1. J was trimmed by 6 bases and V by 3 bases; bases with no gene match: 8. This CDR3 region has 15 residues. Germline CDR1 reads MNHEY; CDR2 reads SMNVEV (reference sequence). The CDR3, as DNA: TGTGCCAGCAGTTTTACGAACAGGGGCGGCAATGAGCAGTTCTTC. Amino acid sequence: CASSFTNRGGNEQFF.

V is TRBV7-9 and J is TRBJ1-4, with a tentative D call TRBD1 (6 bases). Per the germline V gene, CDR1 is SEHNR and CDR2 is FQNEAQ (reference sequence). V dropped 5 bases and J dropped 11 bases, with 27 bases sitting between them. The CDR3 sequence is 17 residues long. The CDR3 loop reads CASSLGLVGTTRGKLFF. The CDR3 nucleotides read TGTGCCAGCAGCCTAGGTCTGGTAGGGACAACAAGAGGGAAACTGTTTTTT.

The chain uses TRBV10-3 and TRBJ2-1, with D perhaps matching TRBD2 (7 bases). V lost 7 bases and J lost 4, with 14 bases in between. The CDR3 covers 14 residues. CDR1 is ENHRY and CDR2 is SYGVKD in the germline V gene. The CDR3 reads CAIMGGGRYNEQFF. The CDR3, as DNA: TGTGCCATCATGGGCGGGGGCCGATACAATGAGCAGTTCTTC.

Here the CDR3 DNA reads TGTGCCAGCAGACAAGGACACGCCTACGAGCAGTACTTC. Amino acids: CASRQGHAYEQYF. The V and J genes are TRBV5-4 and TRBJ2-7; possible D gene TRBD1, 5 bases. Germline V CDR1 and CDR2: SGHNT, YYREEE (reference sequence). The CDR3 is 13 residues long. The V end was cut by 5 bases, the J end by 2 bases, with 11 bases between.

V gene TRBV9 combines with J gene TRBJ1-5; tentative D call: TRBD1 (6 bases). CDR3 length: 14 residues. V was pared by 2 bases and J by 6 bases, with 12 bases between. Germline V gene data show CDR1 as SGDLS and CDR2 as YYNGEE. The CDR3 nucleotides read TGTGCCAGCAGCGTTGGGCAGGGGCCTCAGCCCCAGCATTTT. This gives the protein CASSVGQGPQPQHF.